Ten or more counts support the clone carrying this T cell receptor (beta chain). Its matching antigen is unknown. The data stem from a study of regulatory T cells in long-lasting Graves disease. Study at large: Patients with persistent Graves' disease had over 5 years of antithyroid drugs and persistent TSH receptor antibodies. Study-wide results and caveats: Reduced TCR diversity was observed in persistent Graves' patients versus newly diagnosed patients.

Noted time point: persistent/refractory GD, antithyroid drugs over 5 years with positive TRAb. The TCR library was made from RNA extracted from PBMCs. American Thyroid Association guidelines served as the basis for diagnosing Graves' disease. Germline V gene lookup returns CDR1 LGHDT and CDR2 YNNKEL (reference sequence). The CDR3 sequence is 16 residues long. Deletions cut 1 base from V and 3 bases from J, with 12 bases between. Assembly of TCR beta libraries relied on iRepertoire HTBI primers together with Arm-PCR of CDR3 regions. TCRdb used MiXCR to reprocess the multiplex PCR reads, holding one entry per CDR3 protein. The table records about 340,000 distinct CDR3 sequences, around a fifth of them present only once.

This chain uses TRBV3-1 with TRBJ2-2; a possible D gene is TRBD2 (7 bases). This sequence was found in a female donor with Graves disease. Material: peripheral blood mononuclear cells (PBMCs), obtained when the disease was refractory, from a patient treated with antithyroid drugs. The CDR3 here is CASSQATGRDTGELFF. The CDR3 nucleotides are TGTGCCAGCAGCCAAGCCACAGGGAGGGACACCGGGGAGCTGTTTTTT.